These 25 T cell receptor beta chains originate from one sample sequenced in a study of regulatory T cells in long-lasting Graves disease (dated by TCRdb to the early 2020s). The label giving this sample's time point can be read as: newly diagnosed GD, antithyroid drugs for less than 3 months. For both TCR sequencing and RNA sequencing, RNA was extracted from PBMCs using TRIzol. Receptors were amplified or captured by multiplex PCR. The instrument given in TCRdb is Illumina HiSeq 4000. TCR beta libraries were built with iRepertoire HTBI primers and Arm-PCR amplification of CDR3 regions. TCRdb reprocessing: public reads trimmed at Q25 with fastp, clones called with MiXCR, in-frame beta chains kept. Identical CDR3 protein sequences are pooled into one entry, listed with their most common genes and DNA. This sample comprises almost 450,000 distinct CDR3 sequences, less than 20% of them detected only once. Around 11% of the sample goes to the ten largest clones.

These data also formed part of another study, on T cells in Graves' hyperthyroidism and ophthalmopathy.

Sequencing was performed on peripheral blood mononuclear cells (PBMCs), taken at new diagnosis, from a patient treated with antithyroid drugs. Receptor source: a woman younger than 45 with Graves disease. Donor details come from another sample of the same person, matched by shared clones.

The genes are TRBV7-2 and TRBJ1-1, with D hard to call. The CDR3 is made up of 11 amino acids. Trimming took off 3 bases at V and 11 bases at J, with 10 bases between the two ends. Germline V CDR1 and CDR2: SGHTA, FQGNSA. The CDR3 region is CASSLEVGAFF. As DNA, the CDR3 is TGTGCCAGCAGCTTGGAGGTTGGGGCTTTCTTT.

In this sample, this clonotype turned up many times. The CDR3 sequence: CASRPLRGAIHEQYF. CDR3 coding DNA: TGTGCCAGCAGACCCCTTCGGGGGGCTATCCACGAGCAGTACTTC. The chain joins TRBV27 to TRBJ2-7; perhaps TRBD2 as D (7 bases). The CDR3 has 15 residues. V was cut by 6 bases and J by 5 bases, with 20 bases left in between. Per the germline V gene, CDR1 is MNHEY and CDR2 is SMNVEV (reference sequence).

This clonotype has ten or more counts. The rearrangement links TRBV7-9 to TRBJ2-5, with 9 bases lining up with TRBD1. Germline CDR1 and CDR2: SEHNR and FQNEAQ (reference sequence). J lost 5 bases, V lost 2 bases, and 9 bases had no gene match. The CDR3 covers 16 residues. As DNA, the CDR3 is TGTGCCAGCAGCTTACCCCTCGGGACAGGGAGGGAGACCCAGTACTTC. Translated: CASSLPLGTGRETQYF. The full variable domain, rest sourced from reference TRBV7-9 and TRBJ2-5, is DTGVSQNPRHKITKRGQNVTFRCDPISEHNRLYWYRQTLGQGPEFLTYFQNEAQLEKSRLLSDRFSAERPKGSFSTLEIQRTEQGDSAMYLCASSLPLGTGRETQYFGPGTRLLVL.

This clonotype has a handful of counts. The rearrangement joins TRBV12-3 or TRBV12-4 to TRBJ1-1; tentative D call: TRBD1 (5 bases). The CDR3 spans 14 residues. V was trimmed by 7 bases and J by 0 bases, leaving 12 bases between them. The CDR3 coding sequence is TGTGCCAGCATGGCAGGGCAAATGAACACTGAAGCTTTCTTT. Residues: CASMAGQMNTEAFF.

This clonotype has ten or more counts. The chain joins TRBV5-1 to TRBJ2-2; 7 bases agree with TRBD2. CDR1 is SGHRS and CDR2 is YFSETQ in the germline V gene. V gave up 7 bases and J gave up 5 bases; unmatched junction bases: 17. The CDR3 spans 17 residues. The CDR3 loop reads CASAWAVAGVGTGELFF. The CDR3 DNA sequence: TGCGCCAGCGCCTGGGCAGTCGCGGGAGTAGGAACCGGGGAGCTGTTTTTT.

The chain uses TRBV5-1 and TRBJ2-2; no reliable D call. Looked up from germline, CDR1 is SGHRS and CDR2 is YFSETQ. The CDR3 totals 12 residues. The V gene lost 4 bases and the J gene lost 4 bases, with 5 bases spanning the gap. CDR3 DNA sequence: TGCGCCAGCAGCATAGCCACCGGGGAGCTGTTTTTT. The encoded protein is CASSIATGELFF.

This clonotype was seen ten or more times. The chain has TRBV7-2 and TRBJ2-2; D is uncertain. V shed 0 bases and J shed 10 bases, with 12 bases lying between them. Germline V gene data show CDR1 as SGHTA and CDR2 as FQGNSA. The length of the CDR3 is 14 residues. CDR3 residues: CASSLARAGQELFF. For the CDR3, the DNA is TGTGCCAGCAGCTTAGCTCGGGCCGGCCAGGAGCTGTTTTTT.

This clonotype was seen only a few times. This chain uses TRBV5-1 with TRBJ2-5, with D possibly being TRBD2 (6 bases). The germline CDR1 and CDR2 sequences are SGHRS and YFSETQ. V was shortened by 5 bases and J by 4 bases, with 12 bases between the two germline ends. The CDR3 has 13 amino acids. The CDR3 DNA sequence: TGCGCCAGCAGTGTAAGGGGAGGAGAGACCCAGTACTTC. It encodes CASSVRGGETQYF.

This clonotype was detected only once. A far bigger clonotype differs at one base, so this is likely a read error. The chain combines TRBV30 with TRBJ2-1, with a tentative D call TRBD2 (5 bases). Trimming cost V 1 base and J 10 bases, with 11 bases left between them. CDR1 GTSNPN and CDR2 SVGIG come from the germline V gene (reference sequence). The CDR3 extends over 12 amino acids. CDR3 DNA: TGTGCCTGGAGTGGGGAGTGGAGGGAGCAGTTCTTC. As protein: CAWSGEWREQFF.

This clonotype was recorded many times. The rearrangement joins TRBV6-2 or TRBV6-3 to TRBJ2-1; 9 bases agree with TRBD2. CDR3 length: 14 residues. Trimming removed 8 bases from V and 7 bases from J; junction bases left unmatched: 9. The germline V gene has CDR1 MNHEY and CDR2 SVGEGT. This CDR3 is CASLRLAGTNEQFF. Written as DNA, the CDR3 is TGTGCCAGCTTAAGGCTAGCGGGAACGAATGAGCAGTTCTTC.

This clonotype was counted only a few times. This chain uses TRBV4-2 with TRBJ1-6, with D unresolved. With 0 bases removed from V and 7 bases from J, the gap between germline ends came to 13 bases. This CDR3 is 16 amino acids long. Looked up from germline, CDR1 is LGHNA and CDR2 is YNFKEQ. The CDR3 region has the DNA TGTGCCAGCAGCCAAGATCCGTGGGGTAACAATTCACCCCTCCACTTT. The encoded protein is CASSQDPWGNNSPLHF.

This clonotype has only a few counts. J is TRBJ2-3 and V is TRBV30; D gene unclear. This CDR3 has 14 residues. Trimming cost V 2 bases and J 7 bases, with 16 bases left between them. From germline, CDR1 is GTSNPN and CDR2 SVGIG (reference sequence). CDR3 in amino acids: CAWSTTDWGHTQYF. CDR3 nucleotide sequence: TGTGCCTGGAGTACAACCGATTGGGGTCATACGCAGTATTTT.

As to this clonotype: One end of the junction fails to match germline, which may point to a read error. The chain has TRBV7-7 and TRBJ2-7; no definite D call. The CDR3 consists of 15 residues. Germline assignment: CDR1 SSHAT and CDR2 FNYEAQ (reference sequence). The DNA for the CDR3 is TGTGCTAGCAGCTTAGGGCCCGGGTATTACTACGAGCAGTACTTC. Encoded protein: CASSLGPGYYYEQYF.

This clonotype was detected a few times. The V call is TRBV10-3, the J call TRBJ2-1; D gene ambiguous. The CDR3 covers 11 residues. In germline, CDR1 is ENHRY, CDR2 SYGVKD. V was clipped by 2 bases and J by 8 bases, with 4 bases between them. As DNA, the CDR3 is TGTGCCATCAGTGAGGGAGATGAGCAGTTCTTC. This encodes CAISEGDEQFF.

Remarks on this clonotype: A far larger clone is a single base away, which makes a read error likely. The chain recombines TRBV4-2 with TRBJ1-3; no reliable D call. Germline V lookup: CDR1 LGHNA, CDR2 YNFKEQ. CDR3 length: 15 residues. The CDR3 nucleotides read TGTGCCAGCAGCGGGGTGATCAGATCTGGAAACACCATGTATTTT. Protein product: CASSGVIRSGNTMYF.

This clonotype showed up many times. The rearrangement links TRBV6-5 to TRBJ2-2, with D perhaps assigned TRBD1 or TRBD2 (5 bases each). The ends were cut back, 1 base at V and 6 bases at J, with 9 bases in the middle. The CDR3 sequence is 14 residues long. The germline V gene has CDR1 MNHEY and CDR2 SVGAGI. CDR3 residues: CASSYLMGAGELFF. The CDR3 DNA reads TGTGCCAGCAGTTACTTAATGGGGGCCGGGGAGCTGTTTTTT.

This rearrangement joins TRBV12-3 or TRBV12-4 to TRBJ2-2; D remains ambiguous. This CDR3 is built from 12 residues. V shed 5 bases and J shed 7 bases, with 8 bases lying between them. This chain's CDR3 is CASSPLIGELFF. The DNA for the CDR3 is TGTGCCAGCAGTCCCCTAATCGGGGAGCTGTTTTTT.

Ten or more counts support this clonotype. The chain uses TRBV2 and TRBJ2-5, with D possibly being TRBD1 or TRBD2 (5 bases each). CDR1 is SNHLY and CDR2 is FYNNEI in the germline V gene. CDR3 length equals 17 residues. The V gene lost 2 bases and the J gene lost 6 bases, with 22 bases spanning the gap. For the CDR3, the DNA is TGTGCCAGCAGTGAAACCCGCCGGGACCCCGGGCTTAAGACCCAGTACTTC. The encoded protein is CASSETRRDPGLKTQYF.

Only a few counts were recorded for this clonotype. With only one base between it and a far larger clone, this is likely a read error. This is likely a read error, given that the CDR3 carries no conserved phenylalanine or tryptophan at its end. The chain employs TRBV11-3 and TRBJ2-7; 8 bases align to TRBD1. V lost 5 bases to trimming and J lost 0 bases; unmatched junction nucleotides: 3. CDR3 size: 14 residues. Germline V CDR1 and CDR2: SGHNT, YENEEA. CDR3 residues: CASSTGQGSYEQYL. The CDR3 DNA sequence: TGTGCCAGCAGCACAGGACAGGGCTCCTACGAGCAGTACCTC.

J is TRBJ1-1 and V is TRBV5-1, with D maybe TRBD1 (6 bases). V gave up 0 bases and J gave up 6 bases, with 12 bases separating them. This CDR3 spans 14 amino acids. Germline assignment: CDR1 SGHRS and CDR2 YFSETQ. The CDR3 sequence: CASSLEGGGAEAFF. CDR3 sequence (DNA): TGCGCCAGCAGCTTGGAAGGTGGGGGCGCTGAAGCTTTCTTT.

This clonotype was recorded many times. The chain links TRBV28 to TRBJ2-3, with D possibly matching TRBD2 (7 bases). Germline CDR1 MDHEN, CDR2 SYDVKM. CDR3 size: 15 residues. The ends were cut back, 4 bases at V and 6 bases at J, with 17 bases in the middle. The CDR3: CASSSLGGGEDTQYF. Here the CDR3 DNA reads TGTGCCAGCAGTTCCCTAGGGGGGGGTGAGGATACGCAGTATTTT.

This clonotype was observed many times. The gene calls are TRBV19 and TRBJ2-1; no firm D call. CDR1 LNHDA and CDR2 SQIVND come from the germline V gene (reference sequence). V lost 6 bases and J lost 0, with 12 bases in between. The CDR3 extends over 15 amino acids. CDR3 protein: CASRTYTSSYNEQFF. CDR3 coding DNA: TGTGCCAGTAGAACGTATACGAGCTCCTACAATGAGCAGTTCTTC.

This clonotype was counted at least ten times. The rearrangement links TRBV20-1 to TRBJ2-3; D remains ambiguous. Germline values: CDR1 DFQATT, CDR2 SNEGSKA (reference sequence). V was pared by 5 bases and J by 4 bases, with 16 bases between. The CDR3 consists of 14 residues. CDR3 loop: CSAVPQAGADTQYF. The CDR3 region has the DNA TGCAGTGCTGTCCCGCAGGCAGGCGCAGATACGCAGTATTTT.

This clonotype was recorded many times. The chain joins TRBV5-1 to TRBJ2-1, with 8 bases that match TRBD2. Losses at the gene ends were 4 bases for V and 9 bases for J; bases not matched to a gene: 9. Germline V CDR1 and CDR2: SGHRS, YFSETQ. CDR3 size: 14 residues. The CDR3 DNA sequence: TGCGCCAGCAGCCGAGTGGGACTAGATGGTGAGCAGTTCTTC. This codes for CASSRVGLDGEQFF. The full variable domain, with the rest looked up from reference TRBV5-1 and TRBJ2-1, is KAGVTQTPRYLIKTRGQQVTLSCSPISGHRSVSWYQQTPGQGLQFLFEYFSETQRNKGNFPGRFSGRQFSNSRSEMNVSTLELGDSALYLCASSRVGLDGEQFFGPGTRLTVL.

V usage is TRBV13 and J usage is TRBJ1-1; the D is unclear. The germline V and J ends were trimmed by 4 bases and 1 base, with 4 bases remaining between them. The length of the CDR3 is 12 residues. Looked up from germline, CDR1 is PRHDT and CDR2 is FYEKMQ (reference sequence). Written as DNA, the CDR3 is TGTGCCAGCAGCTCCTGGAACACTGAAGCTTTCTTT. Its translation is CASSSWNTEAFF.